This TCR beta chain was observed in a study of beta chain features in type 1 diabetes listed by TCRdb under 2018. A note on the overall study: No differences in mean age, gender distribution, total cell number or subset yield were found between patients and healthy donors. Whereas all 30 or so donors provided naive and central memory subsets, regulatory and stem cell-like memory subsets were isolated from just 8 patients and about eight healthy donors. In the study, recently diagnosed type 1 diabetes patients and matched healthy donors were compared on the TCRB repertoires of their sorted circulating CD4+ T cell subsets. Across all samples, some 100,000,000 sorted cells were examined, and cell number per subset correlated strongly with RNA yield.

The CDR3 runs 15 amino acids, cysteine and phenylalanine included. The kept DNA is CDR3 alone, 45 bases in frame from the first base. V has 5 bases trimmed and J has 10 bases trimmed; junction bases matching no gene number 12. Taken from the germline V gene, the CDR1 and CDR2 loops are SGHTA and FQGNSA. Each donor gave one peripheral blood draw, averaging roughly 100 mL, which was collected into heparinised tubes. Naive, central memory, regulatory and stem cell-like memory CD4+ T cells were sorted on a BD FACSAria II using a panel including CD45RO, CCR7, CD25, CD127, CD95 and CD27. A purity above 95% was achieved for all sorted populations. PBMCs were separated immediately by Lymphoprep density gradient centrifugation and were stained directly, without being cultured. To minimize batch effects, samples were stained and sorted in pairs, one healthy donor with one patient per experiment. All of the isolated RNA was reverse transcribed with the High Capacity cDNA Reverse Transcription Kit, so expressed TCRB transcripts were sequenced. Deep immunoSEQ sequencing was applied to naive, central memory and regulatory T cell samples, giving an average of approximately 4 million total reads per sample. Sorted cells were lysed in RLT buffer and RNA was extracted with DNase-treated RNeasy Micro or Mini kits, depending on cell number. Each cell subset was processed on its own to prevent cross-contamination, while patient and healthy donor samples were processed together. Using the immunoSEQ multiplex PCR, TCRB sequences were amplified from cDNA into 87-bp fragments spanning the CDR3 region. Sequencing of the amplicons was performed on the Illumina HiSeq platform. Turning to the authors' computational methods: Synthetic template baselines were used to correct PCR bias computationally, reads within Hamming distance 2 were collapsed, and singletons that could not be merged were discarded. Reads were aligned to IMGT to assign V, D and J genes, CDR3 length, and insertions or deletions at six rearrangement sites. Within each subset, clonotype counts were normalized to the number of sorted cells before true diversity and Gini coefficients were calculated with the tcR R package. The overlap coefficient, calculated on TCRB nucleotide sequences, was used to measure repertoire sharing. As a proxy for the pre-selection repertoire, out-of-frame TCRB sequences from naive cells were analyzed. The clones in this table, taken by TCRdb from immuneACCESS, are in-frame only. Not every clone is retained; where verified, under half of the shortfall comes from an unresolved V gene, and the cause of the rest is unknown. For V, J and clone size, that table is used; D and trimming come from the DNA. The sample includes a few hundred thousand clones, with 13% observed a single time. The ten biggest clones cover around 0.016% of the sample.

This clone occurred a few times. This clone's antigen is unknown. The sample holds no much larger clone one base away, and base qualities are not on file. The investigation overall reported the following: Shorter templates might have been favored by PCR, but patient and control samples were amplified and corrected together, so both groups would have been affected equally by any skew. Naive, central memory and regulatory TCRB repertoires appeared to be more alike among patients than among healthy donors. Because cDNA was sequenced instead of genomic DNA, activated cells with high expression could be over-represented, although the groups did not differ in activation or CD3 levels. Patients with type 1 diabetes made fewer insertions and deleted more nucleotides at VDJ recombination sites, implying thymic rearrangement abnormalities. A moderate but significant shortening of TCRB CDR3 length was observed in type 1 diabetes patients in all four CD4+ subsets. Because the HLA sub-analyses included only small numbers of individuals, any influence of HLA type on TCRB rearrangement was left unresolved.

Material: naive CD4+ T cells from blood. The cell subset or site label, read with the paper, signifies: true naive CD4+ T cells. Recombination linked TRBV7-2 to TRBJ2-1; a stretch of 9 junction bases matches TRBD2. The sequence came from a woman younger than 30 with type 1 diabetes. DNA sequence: TGTGCCAGCAGCGGAGGAGGTAGCGGGAGCGGGGAGCAGTTCTTC. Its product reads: CASSGGGSGSGEQFF.